The 23 T cell receptor beta chains below were found in one sample sequenced in a study of beta chain features in type 1 diabetes. The whole isolated RNA underwent reverse transcription, so sequencing captured expressed TCRB transcripts. The table came from immunoSEQ multiplex PCR; TCRdb's copy has only in-frame clones and leaves some out. The sample lists over 40,000 clones, approximately 48% occurring once. The sample taken for sequencing was stem cell memory CD4+ T cells from blood. These receptors came from a woman in her thirties in good health.

This clone was seen more than once but under ten times. The chain links TRBV6-1 to TRBJ2-2, with 12 nucleotides matching TRBD2. The V gene's germline CDR1 is MNHNS and CDR2 SASEGT. The junction had 1 base not matched to a gene; V was cut back by 4 bases and J by 1 base. This CDR3 is built from 16 residues. As DNA, the CDR3 is TGTGCCAGCAGTGCGACTAGCGGGGGGAACACCGGGGAGCTGTTTTTT. Translation gives CASSATSGGNTGELFF.

The chain has TRBV2 and TRBJ2-3, with 7 bases fitting TRBD1. Germline CDR1 reads SNHLY; CDR2 reads FYNNEI. The CDR3 spans 13 residues. Trimming cost V 4 bases and J 9 bases; bases outside gene matches: 7. The DNA for the CDR3 is TGTGCCAGCAGTGCCGACAGGGACGGGACGCAGTATTTT. It translates to CASSADRDGTQYF.

CDR3 in amino acids: CASSPIAGEGYNEQFF. The CDR3 DNA reads as TGTGCCAGCAGCCCTATAGCGGGAGAGGGGTACAATGAGCAGTTCTTC. The chain is built from TRBV14 and TRBJ2-1, with TRBD2 matching over 9 bases. Per germline, CDR1 SGHDN and CDR2 FVKESK. The V gene end was trimmed by 4 bases and the J gene end by 4 bases; junction bases not matched to a gene: 8. This CDR3 is built from 16 residues.

This chain uses TRBV7-2 with TRBJ2-4, with 8 bases fitting TRBD2. V lost 3 bases, J lost 13 bases, and 14 bases stayed unmatched. The CDR3 contains 15 residues. The germline V gene has CDR1 SGHTA and CDR2 FQGNSA. The CDR3 coding sequence is TGTGCCAGCAGCTTCACAGATCGAGCGGGAGCTTTCCAGTACTTC. Amino acid sequence: CASSFTDRAGAFQYF. The whole variable domain, remainder taken from reference TRBV7-2 and TRBJ2-4, is GAGVSQSPSNKVTEKGKDVELRCDPISGHTALYWYRQSLGQGLEFLIYFQGNSAPDKSGLPSDRFSAERTGGSVSTLTIQRTQQEDSAVYLCASSFTDRAGAFQYFGAGTRLSVL.

This clone was counted between two and nine times. The gene calls are TRBV4-3 and TRBJ2-1; D not resolved. This CDR3 contains 14 residues. Germline V gene sequence: CDR1 LGHNA, CDR2 YSLEER. Trimming took off 4 bases at V and 9 bases at J, with 16 bases between the two ends. CDR3 sequence: CASSLRGSRGEQFF. CDR3 DNA sequence: TGCGCCAGCAGCCTCAGAGGCTCTCGCGGTGAGCAGTTCTTC.

This rearrangement joins TRBV15 to TRBJ2-4; tentative D call: TRBD2 (6 bases). V was cut by 0 bases and J by 8 bases, with 11 bases left in between. The CDR3 length is 14 residues. Germline assignment: CDR1 LNHNV and CDR2 YYDKDF (reference sequence). In DNA, the CDR3 is TGTGCCACCAGCAGAGATCAGGGAGGCCACATTCAGTACTTC. Its protein product is CATSRDQGGHIQYF.

The CDR3 nucleotides are TGTGCCAGCAGCTTAACAGGGTTGAGGAACACCATATATTTT. Residues: CASSLTGLRNTIYF. The V gene is TRBV7-2, the J gene TRBJ1-3; tentative D call: TRBD1 (6 bases). Germline CDR1 and CDR2: SGHTA and FQGNSA. With 2 bases removed from V and 7 bases from J, the gap between germline ends came to 12 bases. CDR3 size: 14 residues.

This clone was seen a handful of times. CDR3 bases: TGTGCCAGCAGCTTAGGAGGGGACAGGGCCTATGGCTACACCTTC. Translating it yields CASSLGGDRAYGYTF. This chain uses TRBV7-9 with TRBJ1-2, with 9 bases fitting TRBD1. V shed 1 base, J shed 4 bases, and the junction held 4 bases outside the gene matches. This CDR3 is built from 15 residues. CDR1 is SEHNR, CDR2 FQNEAQ, per germline (reference sequence).

This clone was detected only a few times. At one of its ends the junction is not consistent with the germline gene, which may arise from a read error. The CDR3 nucleotides are TGTGCCAGCAGCGTAGCGGGAGCTGCGTACATTCAGTACTTC. Translating it yields CASSVAGAAYIQYF. This rearrangement joins TRBV7-8 to TRBJ2-4, with TRBD2 matching over 9 bases. CDR1 and CDR2 from the germline V gene are SGHVS and FQNEAQ. This CDR3 is 14 amino acids long.

This chain uses TRBV10-3 with TRBJ2-1, with 9 bases aligning to TRBD2. Losses at the gene ends were 7 bases for V and 8 bases for J; bases not matched to a gene: 24. There are 19 residues in the CDR3. Germline lookup yields CDR1 ENHRY and CDR2 SYGVKD. Written as DNA, the CDR3 is TGTGCCATCAACGCAGGGACTCTCCTGGCGGGAGGGTTTACCGATGAGCAGTTCTTC. Translation gives CAINAGTLLAGGFTDEQFF.

This chain links TRBV28 with TRBJ1-2; D uncertain. Germline-derived CDR1 and CDR2 are MDHEN and SYDVKM. V shed 6 bases and J shed 4 bases, with 12 bases lying between them. CDR3 length: 13 residues. The CDR3, as DNA: TGTGCCAGCAGGTTGTACAGTTTCTATGGCTACACCTTC. Amino acid sequence: CASRLYSFYGYTF.

The chain carries TRBV7-3 and TRBJ2-1; 10 bases are shared with TRBD2. Per germline, CDR1 SGHTA and CDR2 FQGTGA. CDR3 length: 16 residues. After removal of 5 bases from V and 4 bases from J, the junction contained 8 bases not matched to a gene. CDR3 residues: CASSETAGGGYNEQFF. CDR3 nucleotide sequence: TGTGCCAGCAGCGAGACAGCGGGAGGGGGATACAATGAGCAGTTCTTC.

The chain employs TRBV5-1 and TRBJ2-7; tentative D call: TRBD1 (5 bases). This CDR3 is 13 amino acids long. The germline V and J ends were trimmed by 3 bases and 2 bases, with 9 bases remaining between them. The germline V gene encodes CDR1 SGHRS and CDR2 YFSETQ. For the CDR3, the DNA is TGCGCCAGCAGCTCTTTAGGGGCCTACGAGCAGTACTTC. Amino acids: CASSSLGAYEQYF.

This clone is a singleton in its sample. V gene TRBV7-9 combines with J gene TRBJ2-3; maybe TRBD1 (6 bases). The CDR3 is 14 residues long. Trimming removed 5 bases from V and 0 bases from J, with 9 bases in between. Germline V lookup: CDR1 SEHNR, CDR2 FQNEAQ (reference sequence). CDR3 residues: CASSAGASTDTQYF. The CDR3 DNA reads TGTGCCAGCAGCGCAGGGGCTAGCACAGATACGCAGTATTTT.

The genes are TRBV2 and TRBJ2-1; maybe TRBD2 (6 bases). The V gene's germline CDR1 is SNHLY and CDR2 FYNNEI. This CDR3 region has 15 residues. Trimming stripped 6 bases from V and 2 bases from J, with 14 bases between. DNA for the CDR3: TGTGCCAGCAGAACTAGCCTAAGCACCTACAATGAGCAGTTCTTC. Translated, it gives CASRTSLSTYNEQFF.

The chain is built from TRBV5-1 and TRBJ2-1, with D perhaps matching TRBD2 (6 bases). V was clipped by 6 bases and J by 1 base, with 20 bases between them. This CDR3 comprises 17 residues. Germline values: CDR1 SGHRS, CDR2 YFSETQ. In DNA, the CDR3 is TGCGCCAGCACCTATATAGGGACTTCTAAATCCTACAATGAGCAGTTCTTC. This sequence encodes CASTYIGTSKSYNEQFF.

Only a few counts were recorded for this clone. The rearrangement links TRBV6-1 to TRBJ1-1; possibly TRBD1 for D (5 bases). CDR1 MNHNS and CDR2 SASEGT come from the germline V gene. The CDR3 spans 14 residues. V was cut by 8 bases and J by 0 bases, with 13 bases left in between. CDR3 loop: CASGQGRMNTEAFF. The CDR3 region has the DNA TGTGCCAGCGGTCAGGGCCGCATGAACACTGAAGCTTTCTTT.

This chain uses TRBV18 with TRBJ2-2; tentatively, D is TRBD2 (5 bases). The V and J ends lost 3 bases and 0 bases respectively, with 11 bases between them. CDR1 and CDR2 from the germline V gene are KGHSH and LQKENI. The CDR3 has 16 residues. The CDR3 DNA follows: TGTGCCAGCTCACCGTCTAGCCCGGCGAACACCGGGGAGCTGTTTTTT. Translation: CASSPSSPANTGELFF.

The V gene is TRBV5-5, the J gene TRBJ2-2; D perhaps matches TRBD1 (6 bases). Germline CDR1 is SGHKS and CDR2 is YYEKEE (reference sequence). This CDR3 is 15 amino acids long. V lost 3 bases, J lost 1 base, and 10 bases lay in between. The CDR3 DNA sequence: TGTGCCAGCAGCTGGGACATGCAGAACACCGGGGAGCTGTTTTTT. Translating it yields CASSWDMQNTGELFF.

The chain is built from TRBV19 and TRBJ2-5; 8 nucleotides match TRBD1. After removal of 3 bases from V and 2 bases from J, the junction contained 5 bases not matched to a gene. This CDR3 has 15 residues. Per germline, CDR1 LNHDA and CDR2 SQIVND (reference sequence). The CDR3 loop is CASSMGTGHQETQYF. The CDR3 coding sequence is TGTGCCAGTAGTATGGGGACAGGTCATCAAGAGACCCAGTACTTC.

V usage is TRBV5-4 and J usage is TRBJ1-1; 7 positions match TRBD1. V shed 0 bases, J shed 1 base, and the junction held 0 bases outside the gene matches. Germline V CDR1 and CDR2: SGHNT, YYREEE (reference sequence). The CDR3 contains 14 residues. In nucleotides, the CDR3 is TGTGCCAGCAGCTTGGACAGGGGGAACACTGAAGCTTTCTTT. As protein: CASSLDRGNTEAFF.

The chain combines TRBV4-1 with TRBJ2-5; 9 nucleotides line up with TRBD1. Trimming at V came to 1 base and at J to 3 bases, leaving 3 bases not matched to a gene. The CDR3 spans 15 residues. From germline, CDR1 is MGHRA and CDR2 YSYEKL. In DNA form, the CDR3 reads TGCGCCAGCAGCCAAGGGGACAGGGAAAAAGAGACCCAGTACTTC. It translates to CASSQGDREKETQYF.

The chain carries TRBV2 and TRBJ2-3; 7 bases agree with TRBD2. Germline values: CDR1 SNHLY, CDR2 FYNNEI. V shed 6 bases and J 4 bases; nucleotides not matched to a gene: 10. This CDR3 has 15 amino acids. The CDR3 bases are TGTGCCAGCAGACAACGGACTAGAGTAGCAGATACGCAGTATTTT. It specifies CASRQRTRVADTQYF.